Below are 16 T cell receptor beta chains sequenced from a single sample in a study of blood T cell repertoires in COVID-19. Assay used: immunoSEQ multiplex PCR; TCRdb lists only in-frame clones, some missing. This table has roughly 100,000 clones, about 88% appearing once. The sample was peripheral blood. These receptors came from a man aged 50 or older with active or convalescent COVID-19.

V is TRBV30 and J is TRBJ1-5; D remains ambiguous. The CDR3 is made up of 13 amino acids. Germline lookup yields CDR1 GTSNPN and CDR2 SVGIG (reference sequence). Trimming stripped 2 bases from V and 4 bases from J, with 9 bases between. The CDR3 here is CAWSLSVNQPQHF. CDR3 nucleotides: TGTGCCTGGAGTTTGTCGGTGAATCAGCCCCAGCATTTT. The entire variable domain, with the rest obtained from reference TRBV30 and TRBJ1-5, is as follows: SQTIHQWPATLVQPVGSPLSLECTVEGTSNPNLYWYRQAAGRGLQLLFYSVGIGQISSEVPQNLSASRPQDRQFILSSKKLLLSDSGFYLCAWSLSVNQPQHFGDGTRLSIL.

The chain links TRBV18 to TRBJ1-2; TRBD1 is a possible D gene (6 bases). Trimming left V 6 bases short and J 6 bases short, with 17 bases between. The CDR3 runs to 14 residues. CDR1 is KGHSH, CDR2 LQKENI, per germline. CDR3 region: CASSSQGVEDGYTF. In DNA, the CDR3 is TGTGCCAGCTCGTCACAGGGAGTGGAGGATGGCTACACCTTC.

Concerning this clone itself: The sample holds other DNA sequences that translate to the same CDR3. This chain uses TRBV5-5 with TRBJ2-5; 13 bases line up with TRBD2. J was trimmed by 5 bases and V by 2 bases; bases with no gene match: 3. Germline CDR1 is SGHKS and CDR2 is YYEKEE (reference sequence). This CDR3 has 15 residues. CDR3 DNA: TGTGCCAGCAGCTTACTAGCGGGGGGGCGCGAGACCCAGTACTTC. Encoded protein: CASSLLAGGRETQYF.

The rearrangement uses TRBV23-1 and TRBJ1-2; 7 nucleotides match TRBD1. TRBV23-1 is an open reading frame, and its role is uncertain. This CDR3 region has 17 residues. Trimming cost V 0 bases and J 3 bases; bases outside gene matches: 10. CDR3 loop: CASSQSGMGQRYYGYTF. Here the CDR3 DNA reads TGCGCCAGCAGTCAATCGGGAATGGGACAGAGATACTATGGCTACACCTTC.

The chain recombines TRBV7-6 with TRBJ1-6; TRBD1 matches 9 bases. Trimming cost V 1 base and J 9 bases; bases outside gene matches: 7. In germline, CDR1 is SGHVS, CDR2 FNYEAQ. The CDR3 is 16 amino acids. CDR3 amino acids: CASSLGSGTGISPLHF. The CDR3 DNA sequence: TGTGCCAGCAGCTTAGGGTCCGGGACAGGGATTTCACCCCTCCACTTT.

The chain couples TRBV3-1 (or the pseudogene TRBV3-2) to TRBJ2-3; 12 nucleotides agree with TRBD2. Germline CDR1 is LGHDT and CDR2 is YNNKEL (reference sequence). The CDR3 spans 17 residues. V trimming: 2 bases; J trimming: 5 bases; junction bases outside the gene matches: 8. CDR3 in DNA: TGTGCCAGCAGCCAACCTCTAGCGGGGGGGTCGGTAGATACGCAGTATTTT. Residues: CASSQPLAGGSVDTQYF.

The gene calls are TRBV3-1 (or the pseudogene TRBV3-2) and TRBJ2-5; D might be TRBD2 (5 bases). V dropped 3 bases and J dropped 4 bases, with 12 bases sitting between them. CDR1 is LGHDT, CDR2 YNNKEL, per germline (reference sequence). The CDR3 totals 14 residues. The CDR3 sequence is CASSQGSSTETQYF. The CDR3 coding sequence is TGTGCCAGCAGCCAGGGGAGCAGCACAGAGACCCAGTACTTC.

V usage is TRBV28 and J usage is TRBJ1-1; no clear D gene. From germline, CDR1 is MDHEN and CDR2 SYDVKM. With 7 bases removed from V and 1 base from J, the gap between germline ends came to 16 bases. The CDR3 contains 15 residues. The CDR3 DNA is TGTGCCAGCACTATATCCCCTATGAGGAACACTGAAGCTTTCTTT. It encodes CASTISPMRNTEAFF. The full variable domain, completed using reference TRBV28 and TRBJ1-1, is DVKVTQSSRYLVKRTGEKVFLECVQDMDHENMFWYRQDPGLGLRLIYFSYDVKMKEKGDIPEGYSVSREKKERFSLILESASTNQTSMYLCASTISPMRNTEAFFGQGTRLTVV.

CDR3 DNA: TGTGCCTGGAGGGGAGGGGACGAGCAGTACGTC. The encoded protein is CAWRGGDEQYV. The rearrangement joins TRBV30 to TRBJ2-7; 7 nucleotides line up with TRBD2. The CDR3 is 11 residues long. The germline V gene encodes CDR1 GTSNPN and CDR2 SVGIG (reference sequence). The junction had 1 base not matched to a gene; V was cut back by 3 bases and J by 5 bases.

In its sample, this clone was seen once. V usage is TRBV27 and J usage is TRBJ1-2; 9 bases map to TRBD1. With 6 bases clipped from V and 8 bases from J, the junction kept 13 bases outside the gene matches. The CDR3 length is 15 residues. CDR1 and CDR2 from the germline V gene are MNHEY and SMNVEV (reference sequence). CDR3 DNA sequence: TGTGCCAGCAGGACCGGGACAGGGACGTTGGGGGGCTACACCTTC. Translating gives CASRTGTGTLGGYTF.

V usage is TRBV6-6 and J usage is TRBJ2-3; the match to TRBD2 covers 13 bases. CDR1 and CDR2 from the germline V gene are MNHNY and SVGAGI (reference sequence). CDR3 length equals 15 residues. With V trimmed by 7 bases and J by 6 bases, 7 bases remained unmatched. CDR3 in amino acids: CASTSGLAGTDTQYF. The CDR3 region has the DNA TGTGCCAGCACCTCGGGACTAGCGGGAACGGATACGCAGTATTTT.

The CDR3 here is CASRRTGENSPLHF. CDR3 bases: TGTGCCAGCCGCAGGACAGGGGAGAACTCACCCCTCCACTTT. This rearrangement joins TRBV28 to TRBJ1-6; TRBD1 aligns across 9 bases. The junction had 9 bases not matched to a gene; V was cut back by 8 bases and J by 10 bases. Germline CDR1 is MDHEN and CDR2 is SYDVKM. This CDR3 contains 14 residues.

This clone was seen a few times. The rearrangement joins TRBV11-3 to TRBJ2-7; tentatively, D is TRBD1 (5 bases). This CDR3 contains 13 residues. V was pared by 6 bases and J by 0 bases, with 9 bases between. Germline CDR1 is SGHNT and CDR2 is YENEEA. The CDR3 region is CASSIQGSYEQYF. Written as DNA, the CDR3 is TGTGCCAGCAGTATTCAGGGCTCCTACGAGCAGTACTTC.

The chain combines TRBV19 with TRBJ1-5, with D unclear. The CDR3 covers 14 residues. The germline V gene has CDR1 LNHDA and CDR2 SQIVND (reference sequence). Trimming removed 3 bases at V and 6 bases at J, with 12 bases between. This CDR3 is CASSMEGIIQPQHF. The CDR3 DNA reads TGTGCCAGTAGTATGGAGGGTATTATTCAGCCCCAGCATTTT.

CDR3 sequence (DNA): TGTGCCACCAGTGACCCAGGGGAGAGGGGCACAGATACGCAGTATTTT. Protein sequence: CATSDPGERGTDTQYF. The J gene is TRBJ2-3, the V gene TRBV24-1, with D possibly being TRBD1 (6 bases). CDR3 length: 16 amino acids. The germline V and J ends were trimmed by 4 bases and 1 base, with 14 bases remaining between them. The germline V gene has CDR1 KGHDR and CDR2 SFDVKD.

CDR3 bases: TGTGCCAGCAGCCCGTCCGACAGGGGGGACACCATATATTTT. Protein: CASSPSDRGDTIYF. This chain links TRBV3-1 (or the pseudogene TRBV3-2) with TRBJ1-3, with 9 bases that match TRBD1. Germline CDR1 is LGHDT and CDR2 is YNNKEL (reference sequence). The junction had 6 bases not matched to a gene; V was cut back by 4 bases and J by 8 bases. The CDR3 is 14 residues long.